The 5 T cell receptor beta chains listed next were all sequenced from one sample in a study of human T cells and chemical hapten exposure. Noted time point: patch test 3, about 24 weeks after DPC sensitization. Treatment denoted: therapeutic diphenylcyclopropenone sensitization with weekly scalp DPC. TCRdb passed the RACE reads through MiXCR, listing each CDR3 protein once. The profile shows approximately 160,000 distinct CDR3 sequences, around 30% of them singletons. Sequencing was performed on whole blood, taken in connection with sensitization to the hapten diphenylcyclopropenone (DPC). The receptors stem from a woman aged 18 to 35 with alopecia areata. Some clones in this sample may be carry-over from other donors' samples.

In this sample, this clonotype turned up many times. The CDR3 reads CASSGGGPYNEQFF. Here the CDR3 DNA reads TGTGCCAGCAGCGGGGGGGGCCCGTACAATGAGCAGTTCTTC. The V call is TRBV28, the J call TRBJ2-1; 8 nucleotides align to TRBD2. The CDR3 runs 14 residues. With 6 bases clipped from V and 4 bases from J, the junction kept 5 bases outside the gene matches. Per the germline V gene, CDR1 is MDHEN and CDR2 is SYDVKM.

The rearrangement joins TRBV7-2 to TRBJ2-3; 14 bases are shared with TRBD2. CDR1 and CDR2 (germline): SGHTA, FQGNSA. There are 21 residues in the CDR3. Trimming cost V 1 base and J 2 bases; bases outside gene matches: 14. CDR3 sequence (DNA): TGTGCCAGCAGCTTAGGTAGCGCGTCGACTAGCGGGAGGGCCGACACAGATACGCAGTATTTT. It codes for CASSLGSASTSGRADTDTQYF.

The gene calls are TRBV9 and TRBJ2-1; 7 nucleotides agree with TRBD1. The CDR3 is 13 residues long. Germline CDR1 is SGDLS and CDR2 is YYNGEE. Trimming removed 3 bases from V and 7 bases from J; junction bases left unmatched: 4. The CDR3 DNA reads as TGTGCCAGCAGCGCAGGGGGTGGGAATGAGCAGTTCTTC. It translates to CASSAGGGNEQFF. Drawing the rest from reference TRBV9 and TRBJ2-1, the complete variable domain is DSGVTQTPKHLITATGQRVTLRCSPRSGDLSVYWYQQSLDQGLQFLIQYYNGEERAKGNILERFSAQQFPDLHSELNLSSLELGDSALYFCASSAGGGNEQFFGPGTRLTVL.

The rearrangement uses TRBV20-1 and TRBJ1-2; D perhaps matches TRBD1 (6 bases). The V gene lost 2 bases and the J gene lost 3 bases, with 13 bases spanning the gap. Germline V gene data show CDR1 as DFQATT and CDR2 as SNEGSKA (reference sequence). There are 14 residues in the CDR3. CDR3 DNA: TGCAGTGCTAGATCCAGGGACACCTACTATGGCTACACCTTC. Amino acid sequence: CSARSRDTYYGYTF.

This clonotype was counted a few times. The gene calls are TRBV4-1 and TRBJ1-1, with TRBD1 identical over 10 bases. The CDR3 consists of 19 residues. J was trimmed by 3 bases and V by 2 bases; bases with no gene match: 15. CDR1 and CDR2 from the germline V gene are MGHRA and YSYEKL. The CDR3 DNA is TGCGCCAGCAGCCAAAGGGGGACAGGGGTTCCCGCGGGGGACACTGAAGCTTTCTTT. Residues: CASSQRGTGVPAGDTEAFF.